The 24 T cell receptor beta chains given below trace back to one sample, sequenced in a study of cytomegalovirus exposure and HLA in healthy donors. The primer mix had 60 Vbeta and 13 Jbeta primers. Generated by immunoSEQ multiplex PCR, the TCRdb table keeps only in-frame clones and is missing some. Of about 150,000 clones listed, 80% to 85% are singletons. The material sequenced was PBMCs. The receptors shown here come from a boy aged 2 to 9 in good health and CMV-seronegative.

The J gene is TRBJ2-5, the V gene TRBV6-1; 7 bases fit TRBD1. Unmatched junction bases numbered 3, after V lost 4 bases and J lost 4 bases. Looked up from germline, CDR1 is MNHNS and CDR2 is SASEGT. The CDR3 covers 13 residues. CDR3 residues: CASSGQGAETQYF. The CDR3 DNA sequence: TGTGCCAGCAGTGGACAGGGTGCAGAGACCCAGTACTTC.

The V and J genes are TRBV9 and TRBJ2-2; a possible D gene is TRBD1 (6 bases). The germline V gene has CDR1 SGDLS and CDR2 YYNGEE. The CDR3 runs 14 residues. The ends were cut back, 2 bases at V and 4 bases at J, with 9 bases in the middle. CDR3 bases: TGTGCCAGCAGCGTGGGGGCTCCCACCGGGGAGCTGTTTTTT. It yields the protein CASSVGAPTGELFF.

The rearrangement links TRBV27 to TRBJ2-3, with 10 nucleotides matching TRBD2. Germline V gives CDR1 MNHEY, CDR2 SMNVEV (reference sequence). V lost 5 bases and J lost 11; bases outside the gene matches: 16. The CDR3 consists of 16 residues. This chain's CDR3 is CASSILAGVVQREQYF. The DNA for the CDR3 is TGTGCCAGCAGTATTCTAGCGGGAGTTGTACAGAGAGAGCAGTATTTT.

The gene calls are TRBV28 and TRBJ2-3, with 7 nucleotides matching TRBD1. Germline V CDR1 and CDR2: MDHEN, SYDVKM. The CDR3 is made up of 15 amino acids. V was pared by 3 bases and J by 1 base, with 4 bases of the junction left unmatched. CDR3 nucleotides: TGTGCCAGCAGTTTTGAGGGGGCTGGCACAGATACGCAGTATTTT. It translates to CASSFEGAGTDTQYF.

This rearrangement joins TRBV11-2 to TRBJ2-7; 7 bases agree with TRBD1. There are 13 residues in the CDR3. Germline CDR1 is SGHAT and CDR2 is FQNNGV. V was clipped by 5 bases and J by 5 bases; unmatched bases: 6. The CDR3 loop is CASSQDRVHEQYF. Here the CDR3 DNA reads TGTGCCAGCAGCCAAGACAGGGTTCACGAGCAGTACTTC.

CDR3 bases: TGTGCCACCAGCTCGAGGGTCCGGGCCAGTGGAAACACCATATATTTT. Translating gives CATSSRVRASGNTIYF. This rearrangement joins TRBV15 to TRBJ1-3; D is ambiguous. V lost 5 bases and J 3 bases, leaving 17 bases between the germline ends. This CDR3 comprises 16 residues. The germline V gene encodes CDR1 LNHNV and CDR2 YYDKDF (reference sequence).

The rearrangement uses TRBV19 and TRBJ1-1; 8 bases align to TRBD1. CDR1 LNHDA and CDR2 SQIVND come from the germline V gene (reference sequence). The trim removed 4 bases at V and 7 bases at J, leaving 8 bases unmatched. The CDR3 totals 14 residues. The CDR3 DNA reads as TGTGCCAGTAGTACAACAGGGGGAAGTGGTGAAGCTTTCTTT. This codes for CASSTTGGSGEAFF.

The chain couples TRBV7-2 to TRBJ1-2, with D perhaps TRBD1 (6 bases). Trimming took 1 base from V and 7 from J, leaving 16 bases between them. The CDR3 spans 15 residues. Germline values: CDR1 SGHTA, CDR2 FQGNSA. CDR3: CASSLGVRGSGGYTF. The CDR3 DNA reads TGTGCCAGCAGCTTAGGCGTCAGGGGATCGGGTGGCTACACCTTC.

The rearrangement links TRBV6-5 to TRBJ1-3; TRBD1 matches 8 bases. The junction had 5 bases not matched to a gene; V was cut back by 7 bases and J by 0 bases. The CDR3 extends over 15 amino acids. The germline V gene has CDR1 MNHEY and CDR2 SVGAGI. The CDR3 bases are TGTGCCAGCAAGATAACAGGGGGCTCTGGAAACACCATATATTTT. Protein: CASKITGGSGNTIYF.

The gene calls are TRBV30 and TRBJ1-5; 7 nucleotides line up with TRBD1. The V gene end was trimmed by 5 bases and the J gene end by 1 base; junction bases not matched to a gene: 5. The CDR3 is 14 residues long. The germline gives CDR1 GTSNPN, CDR2 SVGIG (reference sequence). The CDR3 nucleotides read TGTGCCTGGGGAACAGGGGCGAGCAATCAGCCCCAGCATTTT. Amino acids: CAWGTGASNQPQHF.

There are a few counts of this clone. The V call is TRBV27, the J call TRBJ1-3; D gene ambiguous. This CDR3 spans 13 amino acids. Germline lookup yields CDR1 MNHEY and CDR2 SMNVEV (reference sequence). Trimming removed 0 bases from V and 3 bases from J, with 3 bases in between. The CDR3 protein is CASSLSRGNTIYF. Written as DNA, the CDR3 is TGTGCCAGCAGTTTATCCCGTGGAAACACCATATATTTT.

This clone has just one count. This specimen includes other DNA sequences encoding the same CDR3. V and J are TRBV6-1 and TRBJ1-2; D unclear. Trimming stripped 0 bases from V and 4 bases from J, with 12 bases between. In germline, CDR1 is MNHNS, CDR2 SASEGT. The CDR3 has 15 residues. This chain's CDR3 is CASSEAHASPYGYTF. The CDR3 DNA follows: TGTGCCAGCAGTGAAGCCCATGCCAGTCCCTATGGCTACACCTTC.

The rearrangement links TRBV9 to TRBJ2-3; D possibly corresponds to TRBD1 (5 bases). This CDR3 is 14 amino acids long. V was shortened by 4 bases and J by 4 bases, with 13 bases between the two germline ends. From germline, CDR1 is SGDLS and CDR2 YYNGEE. The CDR3 reads CASSLGEGADTQYF. In DNA form, the CDR3 reads TGTGCCAGCAGCCTAGGGGAAGGGGCAGATACGCAGTATTTT. Looking up the rest from reference TRBV9 and TRBJ2-3 gives the full variable domain: DSGVTQTPKHLITATGQRVTLRCSPRSGDLSVYWYQQSLDQGLQFLIQYYNGEERAKGNILERFSAQQFPDLHSELNLSSLELGDSALYFCASSLGEGADTQYFGPGTRLTVL.

This clone occurred once. The junction departs from germline at one end; a sequencing error may be responsible. V is TRBV7-8 and J is TRBJ1-5; D gene uncertain. The germline CDR1 and CDR2 sequences are SGHVS and FQNEAQ. The CDR3 runs 15 residues. The DNA of the CDR3 is TGTGCCCGCAGCTACCGGGGAAGTCCCGATCAGCCCCAGCATTTT. Protein product: CARSYRGSPDQPQHF. Full variable domain (outside the CDR3, taken from reference TRBV7-8 and TRBJ1-5): GAGVSQSPRYKVAKRGQDVALRCDPISGHVSLFWYQQALGQGPEFLTYFQNEAQLDKSGLPSDRFFAERPEGSVSTLKIQRTQQEDSAVYLCARSYRGSPDQPQHFGDGTRLSIL.

This chain joins TRBV7-3 and TRBJ2-5, with 8 bases fitting TRBD2. The V segment lost 5 bases and the J segment 6 bases; nucleotides outside the gene matches: 11. This CDR3 is built from 15 residues. In germline, CDR1 is SGHTA, CDR2 FQGTGA. The CDR3 reads CASSPGLGVGKTQYF. The DNA of the CDR3 is TGTGCCAGCAGCCCGGGACTAGGGGTCGGAAAGACCCAGTACTTC.

CDR3 coding DNA: TGCGCCAGCAGCCCGAGGACTAGTTTAGATACGCAGTATTTT. This translates into CASSPRTSLDTQYF. The chain employs TRBV5-1 and TRBJ2-3, with 7 bases that match TRBD2. Germline CDR1 reads SGHRS; CDR2 reads YFSETQ. V dropped 4 bases and J dropped 5; count of bases not matched to a gene: 7. This CDR3 contains 14 residues.

This clone was counted a few times. The V call is TRBV7-2, the J call TRBJ1-3; D gene ambiguous. CDR1 is SGHTA, CDR2 FQGNSA, per germline. V was clipped by 5 bases and J by 0 bases, with 11 bases between them. CDR3 length: 15 amino acids. CDR3 nucleotides: TGTGCCAGCAGCAAAGAGGTCCCCTCTGGAAACACCATATATTTT. This gives the protein CASSKEVPSGNTIYF.

CDR3 sequence (DNA): TGTGCCAGCAGTTTAGTGCACTCCGGTTTAAGCTCCTACGAGCAGTACTTC. Its translation: CASSLVHSGLSSYEQYF. The V and J genes are TRBV27 and TRBJ2-7; D is ambiguous. This CDR3 contains 17 residues. CDR1 is MNHEY and CDR2 is SMNVEV in the germline V gene (reference sequence). Trimming pared 2 bases from V and 0 bases from J, leaving 17 bases between.

J is TRBJ1-2 and V is TRBV7-9; D is perhaps TRBD1 (5 bases). V lost 7 bases, J lost 2 bases, and 14 bases lay in between. Germline V gene sequence: CDR1 SEHNR, CDR2 FQNEAQ (reference sequence). CDR3 length: 14 amino acids. The CDR3 spells CASNSEQANYGYTF. The DNA of the CDR3 is TGTGCCAGCAACTCCGAACAGGCAAACTATGGCTACACCTTC.

This rearrangement joins TRBV7-9 to TRBJ2-7; TRBD1 matches at 11 bases. The CDR3 is made up of 14 amino acids. The J segment lost 3 bases and the V segment lost 5 bases, leaving 3 bases of the junction unmatched. Germline V lookup: CDR1 SEHNR, CDR2 FQNEAQ (reference sequence). CDR3 in amino acids: CASSPGTGGYEQYF. CDR3 coding DNA: TGTGCCAGCAGCCCCGGGACAGGGGGCTACGAGCAGTACTTC.

V is TRBV4-2 and J is TRBJ2-2; TRBD2 might be the D (5 bases). Germline CDR1 LGHNA, CDR2 YNFKEQ. Deletions cut 3 bases from V and 2 bases from J, with 13 bases between. CDR3 length: 16 amino acids. CDR3 nucleotides: TGTGCCAGCAGCCAGACGAGAGGGTATAACACCGGGGAGCTGTTTTTT. Translation gives CASSQTRGYNTGELFF.

The V and J genes are TRBV11-2 and TRBJ1-1; 11 bases align to TRBD1. The V segment lost 1 base and the J segment 5 bases; nucleotides outside the gene matches: 12. The CDR3 loop spans 18 amino acids. Germline V CDR1 and CDR2: SGHAT, FQNNGV. The CDR3 nucleotides are TGTGCCAGCAGCTTAGGTCGCGGGACAGGGGGGAGGGAAACTGAAGCTTTCTTT. It translates to CASSLGRGTGGRETEAFF.

The chain links TRBV7-2 to TRBJ2-5; D ambiguous. The CDR3 is 16 amino acids. Trimming shortened V by 1 base and J by 1 base, and 13 bases separated the two germline ends. Germline V lookup: CDR1 SGHTA, CDR2 FQGNSA. CDR3: CASSLVAAPLQETQYF. The CDR3 nucleotides read TGTGCCAGCAGCTTAGTCGCTGCTCCACTCCAAGAGACCCAGTACTTC.

J is TRBJ1-6 and V is TRBV7-9; the match to TRBD1 covers 7 bases. Germline V lookup: CDR1 SEHNR, CDR2 FQNEAQ (reference sequence). V lost 4 bases and J lost 10; bases outside the gene matches: 16. The CDR3 consists of 17 residues. The CDR3 loop is CASSSRTGSGGRSPLHF. The CDR3 nucleotides are TGTGCCAGCAGCTCTCGGACAGGATCCGGTGGGCGATCACCCCTCCACTTT.